The 9 T cell receptor beta chains presented below share a single source sample, sequenced in a study of shared clonotypes between healthy human individuals. Measured with immunoSEQ multiplex PCR; TCRdb has only the in-frame clones, and not every one. The sample records roughly 1 million clones, approximately 80% being singletons. Sequenced input: memory CD4+ T cells from PBMCs. The sample's subset: CD45RA-negative fraction. The source is a man between 18 and 29 years old in good health. Some clones in this sample may be carry-over from other donors' samples.

The chain has TRBV30 and TRBJ2-1; the D is unclear. The CDR3 is 12 residues long. The V end lost 4 bases, the J end lost 4 bases, and 8 bases lay between the germline ends. The germline V gene encodes CDR1 GTSNPN and CDR2 SVGIG (reference sequence). DNA of the CDR3: TGTGCCTGGATGGAAGGATACAATGAGCAGTTCTTC. The encoded protein is CAWMEGYNEQFF.

The chain links TRBV4-1 to TRBJ2-2, with D perhaps given as TRBD1 or TRBD2 (5 bases each). Germline CDR1 MGHRA, CDR2 YSYEKL. The CDR3 runs to 16 residues. Trimming removed 2 bases at V and 5 bases at J, with 15 bases between. The CDR3 coding sequence is TGCGCCAGCAGCCAACCCACGGGGCAACGAACCGGGGAGCTGTTTTTT. Protein: CASSQPTGQRTGELFF.

V is TRBV29-1 and J is TRBJ1-1; 7 nucleotides line up with TRBD1. The germline V gene encodes CDR1 SQVTM and CDR2 ANQGSEA. The CDR3 extends over 12 amino acids. V was clipped by 6 bases and J by 4 bases; unmatched bases: 5. Written as DNA, the CDR3 is TGCAGCGTGATACAGGGGCCCACTGAAGCTTTCTTT. Translation gives CSVIQGPTEAFF. Filled out from reference TRBV29-1 and TRBJ1-1, the complete variable domain reads SAVISQKPSRDICQRGTSLTIQCQVDSQVTMMFWYRQQPGQSLTLIATANQGSEATYESGFVIDKFPISRPNLTFSTLTVSNMSPEDSSIYLCSVIQGPTEAFFGQGTRLTVV.

This chain links TRBV18 with TRBJ1-5; 10 bases fit TRBD1. CDR1 and CDR2 from the germline V gene are KGHSH and LQKENI. CDR3 size: 15 residues. The ends lost 3 bases at V and 2 bases at J; junction bases unmatched: 1. The DNA of the CDR3 is TGTGCCAGCTCACCCGGGACAGGGGGCAATCAGCCCCAGCATTTT. This sequence encodes CASSPGTGGNQPQHF.

J is TRBJ2-7 and V is TRBV7-9; TRBD1 might be the D (5 bases). With 1 base removed from V and 5 bases from J, the gap between germline ends came to 12 bases. The CDR3 length is 14 residues. Germline V gene data show CDR1 as SEHNR and CDR2 as FQNEAQ (reference sequence). CDR3 bases: TGTGCCAGCAGCTTAGGCAGGATGGACAACGAGCAGTACTTC. It is translated as CASSLGRMDNEQYF.

This clone has more than one count but fewer than ten. V gene TRBV28 combines with J gene TRBJ2-5; D possibly corresponds to TRBD1 (6 bases). This CDR3 contains 14 residues. CDR1 is MDHEN and CDR2 is SYDVKM in the germline V gene. V lost 10 bases and J lost 0, with 15 bases in between. The CDR3 region is CATFWGQNQETQYF. The DNA for the CDR3 is TGTGCCACCTTCTGGGGGCAGAACCAAGAGACCCAGTACTTC.

CDR3 sequence (DNA): TGTGCCAGCAGCCCCCTCTCGGCCGGGGAGCTGTTTTTT. Encoded protein: CASSPLSAGELFF. V is TRBV7-8 and J is TRBJ2-2; D remains ambiguous. V gave up 5 bases and J gave up 6 bases, with 10 bases separating them. CDR1 and CDR2 from the germline V gene are SGHVS and FQNEAQ. The CDR3 loop spans 13 amino acids.

The chain couples TRBV20-1 to TRBJ2-7; D not certain. The germline V and J ends were trimmed by 6 bases and 9 bases, with 15 bases remaining between them. The CDR3 is 11 amino acids. From germline, CDR1 is DFQATT and CDR2 SNEGSKA (reference sequence). CDR3 coding DNA: TGCAGTGCCCCATCCGCCCAGAGGCAGTACTTC. Translation: CSAPSAQRQYF.

On this clone itself: The same CDR3 can be traced to other DNA sequences in this sample. This chain joins TRBV28 and TRBJ1-2; no definite D call. V lost 3 bases, J lost 2 bases, and 4 bases lay in between. The germline CDR1 and CDR2 sequences are MDHEN and SYDVKM. The CDR3 has 12 residues. CDR3 nucleotides: TGTGCCAGCAGTTTGCCCAACTATGGCTACACCTTC. As protein: CASSLPNYGYTF.